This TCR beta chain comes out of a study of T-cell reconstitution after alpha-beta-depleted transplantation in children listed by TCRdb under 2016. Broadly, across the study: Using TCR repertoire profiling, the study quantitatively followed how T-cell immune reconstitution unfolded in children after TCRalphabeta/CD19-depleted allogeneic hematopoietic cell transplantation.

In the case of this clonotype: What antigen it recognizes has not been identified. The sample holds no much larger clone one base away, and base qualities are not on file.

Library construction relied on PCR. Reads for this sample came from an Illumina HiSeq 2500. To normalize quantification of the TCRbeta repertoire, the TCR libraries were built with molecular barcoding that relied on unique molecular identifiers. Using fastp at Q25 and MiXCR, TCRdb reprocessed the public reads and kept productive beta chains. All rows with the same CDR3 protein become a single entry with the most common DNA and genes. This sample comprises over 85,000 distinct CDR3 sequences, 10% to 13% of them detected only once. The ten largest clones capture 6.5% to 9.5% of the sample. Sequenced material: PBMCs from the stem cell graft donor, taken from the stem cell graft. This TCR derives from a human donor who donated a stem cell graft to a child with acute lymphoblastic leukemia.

The CDR3 corresponds to CASSQDLAGEGNEQFF. The base sequence is TGCGCCAGCAGCCAAGATCTAGCGGGAGAAGGAAATGAGCAGTTCTTC. The V gene is TRBV4-3 and the J gene is TRBJ2-1, with 10 bases aligning to TRBD2. Spanning cysteine to phenylalanine, the CDR3 consists of 16 amino acids. Of the read, only the CDR3 DNA is kept; its 48 bases are in frame from base 1. Reading the germline V gene gives CDR1 LGHNA and CDR2 YSLEER. Germline trimming: 0 bases from V, 7 bases from J; junction bases outside gene matches: 6.